This T cell receptor (beta chain) was found in a study of blood T cell repertoires in COVID-19 (dated by TCRdb to the early 2020s). As for the study more broadly: Collaborator samples came from the United States, Italy and Spain and covered acute and convalescent phases of COVID-19. The material from the prospective study consisted of cDNA or gDNA derived from T cells, B-cell-depleted T cells, or PBMCs. Where HLA class I and class II types were available, the types were taken from metadata supplied by the sample provider, not from assay-based typing. Sample metadata almost always included a de-identified subject ID, COVID-19 status, age in years and sex. The dataset comprised deeply sampled blood TCRbeta repertoires from subjects exposed to, actively infected with, or recovered from COVID-19. The samples were drawn from two sources: the first 160 participants of the ongoing ImmuneRACE study, and 1,200 or so subjects contributed by 6 global collaborators. The repertoires were released in a freely available public database meant as a resource for research on the immune response to SARS-CoV-2. Results the study describes overall, beyond this receptor: The amount of clinical and demographic metadata varied by source and participant and was provided uncurated.

The collaborating institutions used their own protocols to collect whole blood in K2EDTA tubes. For TCRbeta analysis, collaborators shipped samples in one of three forms: frozen whole blood, isolated PBMCs, or DNA extracted from either of those sample types. The immunoSEQ Assay, a bias-controlled multiplex PCR, was used to amplify TCRbeta CDR3 regions from genomic DNA. The authors' analysis ran thus. Within the assay, amplification of reference gene primers was used to estimate how many nucleated cells each sample contained. To quantify the absolute abundance of each unique TCRbeta CDR3 rearrangement, sequence reads were collapsed and filtered. For each sample, productive Simpson clonality was calculated by taking the square root of Simpson's diversity index across productive rearrangements. The immuneACCESS repertoire file appears here via TCRdb, limited to in-frame rearrangements. These files lack a portion of the clones; in checked studies, under half of the deficit traces to unresolved V genes, and the cause of the others is not known. The DNA was the basis for D and trimming; V, J and clone size are from that table. The table for this sample lists 100,000 to 150,000 clones; about four fifths of them were counted only once. The ten largest clonotypes hold roughly 10% of the sample.

Concerning this clone: The target of this receptor is not known. No per-base quality is available; no much larger clone lies one base away.

Sequenced: peripheral blood. This clonotype was obtained from a man in his 60s with acute or convalescent COVID-19.

The CDR3 reads CASSLVRGGNQPQHF. The sequence in DNA is TGTGCCAGCAGTTTGGTCAGGGGAGGCAATCAGCCCCAGCATTTT. The rearrangement joined TRBV27 to TRBJ1-5, and possibly TRBD1, on 6 matching bases. There are 15 amino acids in the CDR3, from cysteine to phenylalanine inclusive. The read is trimmed to its CDR3 DNA, 45 bases read in frame from base 1. The germline V gene (reference sequence) specifies MNHEY as CDR1 and SMNVEV as CDR2. The V and J ends are trimmed by 3 bases and 2 bases, leaving 11 bases between them.